This note documents a single T cell receptor (beta chain) sequence. The target of this receptor is not known. Base qualities are not provided; no much larger clone lies one nucleotide away. These data belong to a study of blood T cells in healthy people across ages (dated by TCRdb to between 2014 and 2017). Concerning the study at large: Template switching captured roughly one uniquely barcoded TCR beta cDNA molecule per two T cells in model experiments. The donors were divided into four age groups: young (average around 16 years), middle-aged (around 37), aged (62) and long-lived (nearly 85). The study analyzed two additional independent replicas of 1 million unique cDNA reads from the same blood draw for two donors, one aged 18 to 29 and one aged 80 or older. To track age-related changes in TCR beta repertoire diversity, the study relied on deep sequencing normalized with unique cDNA molecular identifiers. To avoid experimental bias, donors of different ages were spread randomly across the sequencing lanes. On the study overall, not on this receptor specifically: Donor CMV infection status was unknown, potentially confounding age-related changes in expanded clonotypes. The long-lived group showed more naive CD4+ T cells, fewer expanded clones and increased TCR diversity than the aged group, suggesting age selection. As age increased, observed TCR beta diversity per million T cells dropped in a roughly linear way, and a significant reduction was already evident by age roughly 36. Observed TCR beta diversity correlated strongly with the percentage of naive T cells measured by flow cytometry. Since profiling was done on bulk unsorted PBMCs, naive and antigen-experienced compartments could not be conclusively compared. Total diversity estimates from one million sequenced T cells were considered lower bounds and underestimates.

Systemically healthy Caucasian individuals from Russia, some 36 in total and aged about 6 to 100 years, were included as donors. Roughly 10 milliliters of peripheral blood were drawn from each donor into EDTA-treated Vacutainer tubes. PBMCs were isolated by Ficoll-Paque density-gradient centrifugation, with at least 6 million obtained per sample. Total RNA was extracted from PBMCs with Trizol reagent, with at least 5 micrograms obtained per sample. The percentages of naive CD45RAhigh/CD27high T cells were determined by flow cytometry on a PBMC aliquot from every donor. The library was built by means of 5' RACE. Sequencing instrument: Illumina HiSeq 2500. A second PCR of roughly 6 to 12 cycles was run with a J-beta primer mix and a sample-barcoded 5' primer. A template-switch 5' adaptor carrying 12 random nucleotides introduced a unique molecular identifier onto each TCR beta cDNA molecule. At least 3 million CDR3-containing paired-end reads were obtained from each sample. First-strand cDNA synthesis was performed from all RNA using the Mint cDNA synthesis kit, with priming by a TRBC-specific oligonucleotide. All cDNA was treated with uracil-DNA glycosylase and then went through a first 18-cycle PCR with the universal primers M1SS and BC2_uni_R. On the study's bioinformatics: For normalization, 1 million high-quality reads, each with a distinct molecular identifier, were randomly selected from each sample. Reads with shared molecular identifiers were discarded instead of being binned into consensus sequences. MiTCR, with a Q25 quality threshold and the strictest error-elimination algorithm, was used for CDR3 identification, clonotype clustering and error correction. A nonparametric unseen species model with Euler transformation was used to estimate a lower bound on total TCR beta diversity. The public reads were run again by TCRdb, first through fastp at Q25 and then through MiXCR, and only productive beta chains were kept. Each entry is one CDR3 protein sequence, shown with its most common DNA and genes. The V and J calls follow TCRdb's processing rather than the paper's. The sample yields roughly 1.5 million distinct CDR3 sequences; roughly 43% were counted once. Together, the top ten hold around 4% of the sample.

The CDR3 has 15 amino acids, counting the end cysteine and phenylalanine. The retained sequence is limited to the CDR3, 45 bases, with the frame set at the first base. From the germline V gene, CDR1 is MGHRA and CDR2 is YSYEKL. This sequence was found in a young woman in good health. The chain employs TRBV4-1 and TRBJ2-4, with the D gene not confidently named. The J call may be wrong; the DNA end is better matched by TRBJ2-5. Input material: blood. At the DNA level, the sequence is TGCGCCAGCAGCCCGAGCCCTATGACGGGAGAGACCCAGTACTTC. This translates into CASSPSPMTGETQYF.